This TCR beta chain comes out of a study of blood T cell repertoires in COVID-19. Study as a whole: Acute-phase and convalescent COVID-19 samples originated in the United States, Italy and Spain. From T cells, B-cell-depleted T cells, or PBMCs came the material, which was cDNA or gDNA.

The germline V gene encodes CDR1 DFQATT and CDR2 SNEGSKA (reference sequence). Between the trimmed V and J ends, which lost 3 bases and 7 bases, there was a span of 19 bases. CDR3 size: 16 residues. In the authors' methods: Nucleated cell number was recorded as an estimate derived from reference gene primer amplification. TCRdb's copy holds only in-frame clones and misses some; the assay was immunoSEQ multiplex PCR. D and trimming were read from the DNA, whereas the V and J calls and clone size are those reported in that table. Of approximately 250,000 clones in the sample, 84% are singletons; the top ten hold less than 4.5%.

J is TRBJ1-6 and V is TRBV20-1; the D gene is possibly TRBD1 (5 bases). The clonotype originates from a man aged 45-60 years with acute or convalescent COVID-19. Sequencing used peripheral blood. The CDR3 DNA sequence: TGCAGTGCTAGTAGGACATTCGCGGCGGCCAATTCACCCCTCCACTTT. This gives the protein CSASRTFAAANSPLHF.